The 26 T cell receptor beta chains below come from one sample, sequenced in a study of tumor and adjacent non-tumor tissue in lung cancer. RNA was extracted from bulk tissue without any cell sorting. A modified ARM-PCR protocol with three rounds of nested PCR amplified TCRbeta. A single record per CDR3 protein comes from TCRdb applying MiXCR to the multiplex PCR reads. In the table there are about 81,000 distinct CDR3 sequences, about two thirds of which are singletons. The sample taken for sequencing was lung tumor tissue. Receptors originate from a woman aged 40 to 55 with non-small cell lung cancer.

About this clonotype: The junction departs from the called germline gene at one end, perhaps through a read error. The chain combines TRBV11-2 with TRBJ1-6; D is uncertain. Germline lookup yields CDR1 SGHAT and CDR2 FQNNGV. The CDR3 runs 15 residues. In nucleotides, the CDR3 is TGTATCAGCAGCTTAGCCTCGGGGAATAATTCACCCCTCCGCTTT. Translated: CISSLASGNNSPLRF.

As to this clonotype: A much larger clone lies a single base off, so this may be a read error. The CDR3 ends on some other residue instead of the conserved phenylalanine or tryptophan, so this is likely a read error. The CDR3 DNA reads TGTGCCAGCAGCTCCCCCCATGCCAAAACTAGGGAAAAACTGTTTCTT. Protein: CASSSPHAKTREKLFL. The V call is TRBV28, the J call TRBJ1-4; D is unresolved. This CDR3 has 16 amino acids. The V end was cut by 6 bases, the J end by 8 bases, with 22 bases between. CDR1 MDHEN and CDR2 SYDVKM come from the germline V gene.

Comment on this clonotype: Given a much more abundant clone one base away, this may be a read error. The CDR3 protein is CSARETIGQPQHF. The CDR3 nucleotides read TGCAGTGCTAGAGAGACAATTGGTCAGCCCCAGCATTTT. The V and J genes are TRBV20-1 and TRBJ1-5; D ambiguous. Trimming took 0 bases from V and 6 from J, leaving 9 bases between them. Germline-derived CDR1 and CDR2 are DFQATT and SNEGSKA (reference sequence). CDR3 length: 13 amino acids.

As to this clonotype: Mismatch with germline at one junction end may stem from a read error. CDR3 sequence (DNA): TGTGCCAGCTCGGGTAGGAACACAGATGCGCACTATTTT. Encoded protein: CASSGRNTDAHYF. This chain joins TRBV6-6 and TRBJ2-3, with D uncertain. The CDR3 sequence is 13 residues long. The germline V gene encodes CDR1 MNHNY and CDR2 SVGAGI (reference sequence).

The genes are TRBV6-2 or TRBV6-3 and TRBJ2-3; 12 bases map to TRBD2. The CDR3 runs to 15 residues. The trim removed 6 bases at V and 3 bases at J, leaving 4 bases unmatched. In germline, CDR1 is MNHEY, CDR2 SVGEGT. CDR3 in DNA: TGTGCCAGCAGCCAGACTAGCGGGAGTACAGATACGCAGTATTTT. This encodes CASSQTSGSTDTQYF.

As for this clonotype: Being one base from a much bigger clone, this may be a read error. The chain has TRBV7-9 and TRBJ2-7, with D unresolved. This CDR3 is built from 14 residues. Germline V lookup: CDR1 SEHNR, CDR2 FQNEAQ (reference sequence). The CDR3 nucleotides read TGTGCCAGCAGCTTCACAGCTGGATCCTACGACCAGTACTTC. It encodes CASSFTAGSYDQYF.

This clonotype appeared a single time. CDR3 sequence: CATSTITSGDGKRSYNEQFF. CDR3 sequence (DNA): TGTGCCACAAGTACCATTACTAGCGGGGACGGAAAACGCTCCTACAATGAGCAGTTCTTC. V and J are TRBV6-6 and TRBJ2-1; TRBD2 aligns across 10 bases. The J segment lost 0 bases and the V segment lost 10 bases, leaving 21 bases of the junction unmatched. The CDR3 runs 20 residues. CDR1 is MNHNY, CDR2 SVGAGI, per germline (reference sequence).

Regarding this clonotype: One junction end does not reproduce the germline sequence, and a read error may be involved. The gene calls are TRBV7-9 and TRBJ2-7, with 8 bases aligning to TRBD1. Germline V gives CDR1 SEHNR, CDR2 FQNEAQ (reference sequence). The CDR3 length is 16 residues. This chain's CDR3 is CASSGPPGQGFYEQCF. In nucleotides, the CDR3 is TGTGCCAGCAGCGGACCCCCCGGACAGGGTTTCTACGAGCAGTGCTTC.

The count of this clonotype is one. CDR3 region: CASSQDLLGPQAPKEQFF. The CDR3 DNA reads as TGTGCCAGCAGCCAAGATCTATTGGGACCCCAAGCCCCCAAGGAGCAGTTCTTC. The rearrangement joins TRBV4-2 to TRBJ2-1, with D perhaps assigned TRBD1 or TRBD2 (5 bases each). The length of the CDR3 is 18 residues. V lost 0 bases, J lost 10 bases, and 25 bases lay in between. Per the germline V gene, CDR1 is LGHNA and CDR2 is YNFKEQ.

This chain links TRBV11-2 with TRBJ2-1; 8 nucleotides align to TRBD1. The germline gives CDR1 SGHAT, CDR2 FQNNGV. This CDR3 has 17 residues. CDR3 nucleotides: TGTGCAGGCAGCTTATCGACAGGGGTAATTTCCTACAATGAGCAGTTCTTC. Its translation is CAGSLSTGVISYNEQFF.

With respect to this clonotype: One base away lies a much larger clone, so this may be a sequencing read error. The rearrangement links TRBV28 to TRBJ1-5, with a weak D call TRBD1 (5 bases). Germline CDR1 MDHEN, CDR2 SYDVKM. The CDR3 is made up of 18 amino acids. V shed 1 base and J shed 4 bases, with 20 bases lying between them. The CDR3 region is CASSLSRQTGLLNQPQHF. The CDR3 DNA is TGTGCCAGCAGTTTATCCCGACAGACGGGGCTTTTAAATCAGCCCCAGCATTTT.

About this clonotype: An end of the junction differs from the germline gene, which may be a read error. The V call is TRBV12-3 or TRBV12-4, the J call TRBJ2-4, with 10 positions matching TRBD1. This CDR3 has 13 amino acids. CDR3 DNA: TGTGCCAGCAGTAAGGGACAGGGGAGGTTTCAGTGCTTC. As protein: CASSKGQGRFQCF.

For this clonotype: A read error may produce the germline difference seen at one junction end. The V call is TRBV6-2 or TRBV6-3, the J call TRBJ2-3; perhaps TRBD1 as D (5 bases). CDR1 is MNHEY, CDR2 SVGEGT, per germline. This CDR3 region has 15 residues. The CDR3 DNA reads TGTGCCAGCAATTACTCCTTTAGCAGGGCAGATAGGCAGTATTTT. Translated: CASNYSFSRADRQYF.

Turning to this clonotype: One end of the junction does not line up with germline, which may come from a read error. As DNA, the CDR3 is TGTGTCAGCAGCCCTCTAATCGCGGCAGATACCCAATATTTT. It specifies CVSSPLIAADTQYF. The J gene is TRBJ2-3, the V gene TRBV11-2; D is unclear. The CDR3 is 14 amino acids. Germline-derived CDR1 and CDR2 are SGHAT and FQNNGV.

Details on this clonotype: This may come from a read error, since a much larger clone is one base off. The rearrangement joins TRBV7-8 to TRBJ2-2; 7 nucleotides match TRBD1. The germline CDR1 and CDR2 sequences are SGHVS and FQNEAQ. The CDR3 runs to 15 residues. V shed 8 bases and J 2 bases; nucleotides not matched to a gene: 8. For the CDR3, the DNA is TGTGCCAGCCGATTCGGGACAGCCAACACCGGGGAGCTGTTTTTT. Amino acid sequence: CASRFGTANTGELFF.

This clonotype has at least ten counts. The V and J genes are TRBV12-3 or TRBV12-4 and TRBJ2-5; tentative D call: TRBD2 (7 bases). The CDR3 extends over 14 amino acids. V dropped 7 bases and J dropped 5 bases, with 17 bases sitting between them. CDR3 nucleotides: TGTGCCAGCACCGTGGAGGGGGGGCCCGAGACCCAGTACTTC. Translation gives CASTVEGGPETQYF.

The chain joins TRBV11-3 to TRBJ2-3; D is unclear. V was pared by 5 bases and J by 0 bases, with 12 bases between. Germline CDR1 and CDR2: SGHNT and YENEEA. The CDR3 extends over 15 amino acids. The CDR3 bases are TGTGCCAGCAGCACAGCGTGCGTGAGCACAGATACGCAGTATTTT. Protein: CASSTACVSTDTQYF.

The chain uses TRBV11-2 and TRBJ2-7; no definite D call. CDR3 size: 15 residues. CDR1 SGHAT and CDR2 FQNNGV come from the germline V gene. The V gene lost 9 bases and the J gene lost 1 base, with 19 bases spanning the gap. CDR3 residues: CARSFTWAGSYEQYF. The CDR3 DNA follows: TGTGCCAGGAGTTTCACCTGGGCCGGATCCTACGAGCAGTACTTC.

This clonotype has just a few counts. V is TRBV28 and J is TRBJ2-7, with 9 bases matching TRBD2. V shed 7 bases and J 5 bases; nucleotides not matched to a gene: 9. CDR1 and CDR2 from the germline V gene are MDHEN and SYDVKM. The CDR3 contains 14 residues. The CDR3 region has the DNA TGTGCCAGCAATATTAGCGGGAGTAGGAACGAGCAGTACTTC. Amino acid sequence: CASNISGSRNEQYF. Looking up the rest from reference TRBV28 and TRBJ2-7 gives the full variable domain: DVKVTQSSRYLVKRTGEKVFLECVQDMDHENMFWYRQDPGLGLRLIYFSYDVKMKEKGDIPEGYSVSREKKERFSLILESASTNQTSMYLCASNISGSRNEQYFGPGTRLTVT.

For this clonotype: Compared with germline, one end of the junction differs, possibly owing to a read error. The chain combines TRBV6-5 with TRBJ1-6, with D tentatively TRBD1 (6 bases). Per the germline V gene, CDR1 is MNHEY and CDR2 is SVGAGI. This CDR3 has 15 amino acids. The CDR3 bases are TGTGTCAGCATTCCTACCGGAACAGGGAATTCACCCCTCCACTTT. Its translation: CVSIPTGTGNSPLHF.

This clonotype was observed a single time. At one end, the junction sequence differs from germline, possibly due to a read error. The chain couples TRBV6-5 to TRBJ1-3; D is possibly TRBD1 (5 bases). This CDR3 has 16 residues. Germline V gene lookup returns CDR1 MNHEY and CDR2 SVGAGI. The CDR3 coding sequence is TGTGTCAGCAGTCGACAGAGACCATACTCTGGAAACACCATATACTTT. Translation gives CVSSRQRPYSGNTIYF.

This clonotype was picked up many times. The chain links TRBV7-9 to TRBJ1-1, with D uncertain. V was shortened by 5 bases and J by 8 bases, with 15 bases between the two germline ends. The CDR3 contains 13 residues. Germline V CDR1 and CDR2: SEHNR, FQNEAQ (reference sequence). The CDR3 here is CASSLTNPEEAFF. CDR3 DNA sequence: TGTGCCAGCAGCCTCACAAACCCGGAAGAAGCTTTCTTT. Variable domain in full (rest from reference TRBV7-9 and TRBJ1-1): DTGVSQNPRHKITKRGQNVTFRCDPISEHNRLYWYRQTLGQGPEFLTYFQNEAQLEKSRLLSDRFSAERPKGSFSTLEIQRTEQGDSAMYLCASSLTNPEEAFFGQGTRLTVV.

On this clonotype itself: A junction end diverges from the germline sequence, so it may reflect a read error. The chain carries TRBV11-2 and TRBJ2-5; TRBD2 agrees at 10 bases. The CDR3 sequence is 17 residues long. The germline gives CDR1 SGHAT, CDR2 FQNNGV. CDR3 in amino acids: CSSSPRLTSGYQGTQYF. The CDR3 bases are TGTTCCAGCAGTCCCCGGCTGACTAGCGGGTACCAAGGGACCCAGTACTTC.

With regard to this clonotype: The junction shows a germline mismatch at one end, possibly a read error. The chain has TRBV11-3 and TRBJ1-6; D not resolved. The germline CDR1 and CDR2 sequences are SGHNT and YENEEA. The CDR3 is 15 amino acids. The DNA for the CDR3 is TGTGCCAGCAGCTTACGTGGTGCGGGTAATTCAGCCCTCCACTTT. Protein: CASSLRGAGNSALHF.

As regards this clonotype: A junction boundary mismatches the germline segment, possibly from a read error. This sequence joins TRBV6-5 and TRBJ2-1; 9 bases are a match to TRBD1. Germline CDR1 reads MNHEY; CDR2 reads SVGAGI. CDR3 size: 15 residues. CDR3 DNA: TGTGTCAGCAGCCGGGGACAGGGAGATCGGGATGAGCAGCTCTTC. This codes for CVSSRGQGDRDEQLF.

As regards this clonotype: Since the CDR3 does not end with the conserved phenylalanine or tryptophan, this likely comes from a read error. The DNA of the CDR3 is TGTGCCGGCGGGGCTTCCGGGGCATCAGGAGGGAGGACCCAGTACTTA. It encodes CAGGASGASGGRTQYL. The chain links TRBV28 to TRBJ2-5, with D possibly matching TRBD2 (6 bases). V lost 11 bases and J 7 bases, leaving 29 bases between the germline ends. Germline-derived CDR1 and CDR2 are MDHEN and SYDVKM. This CDR3 contains 16 residues.